This T cell receptor (beta chain) was captured by sequencing in a study of T-cell reconstitution after alpha-beta-depleted transplantation in children. TCRbeta library construction was performed incorporating unique molecular identifiers. Using its own MiXCR run on the PCR reads, TCRdb lists one record per CDR3 protein. Of about 200,000 distinct CDR3 sequences listed, 5% to 6.5% are singletons. Per the germline V gene, CDR1 is GTSNPN and CDR2 is SVGIG (reference sequence). V dropped 3 bases and J dropped 6 bases, with 17 bases sitting between them. The CDR3 is made up of 14 amino acids. Sequencing was performed on PBMCs, taken before TCRalphabeta/CD19-depleted stem cell transplant. The source is a girl under three years old with combined immunodeficiency, due to receive a stem cell transplant. This sequence joins TRBV30 and TRBJ1-1; D might be TRBD1 (5 bases). The DNA of the CDR3 is TGTGCCTGGAGCTACTTACAGGATGGCGCTGAAGCTTTCTTT. Translated: CAWSYLQDGAEAFF.